The sample holds many counts of the clone carrying this T cell receptor beta chain. The sample originates from a study of T cells in Graves' hyperthyroidism and ophthalmopathy. CDR1 is SGHAT and CDR2 is FQDESV in the germline V gene (reference sequence). V lost 3 bases and J lost 6, with 18 bases in between. This CDR3 spans 16 amino acids. What was amplified from RNA transcripts were TCR beta CDR3 regions. An initial round of RT-PCR targeting the TCR CDR3 relied on the HTBI primer set. One entry per CDR3 protein results from TCRdb running MiXCR on the multiplex PCR reads. The sample lists around 600,000 distinct CDR3 sequences; approximately 15% were seen once.

This clonotype originated in a woman aged 18-30 years with Graves' ophthalmopathy. This rearrangement joins TRBV11-1 to TRBJ2-1, with D perhaps matching TRBD1 (6 bases). The specimen sequenced was blood. DNA of the CDR3: TGTGCCAGCAGCTTCGCAAGAACAGGGTTCGGCAATGAGCAGTTCTTC. It encodes CASSFARTGFGNEQFF.